The rows below give T cell receptor beta chains drawn from one sample of a study of T-cell reconstitution after alpha-beta-depleted transplantation in children. TCRdb fed the PCR reads into MiXCR, producing one record per CDR3 protein. The table includes 200,000 or so distinct CDR3 sequences, 6.3% detected once. The source material was PBMCs, sampled before TCRalphabeta/CD19-depleted stem cell transplant. These receptors originate from a girl under three years old with combined immunodeficiency, due to receive a stem cell transplant. Both conserved end residues are part of each CDR3. A D gene is named only where the DNA matches it firmly. Clone size, where shown, is once, few, many, or a class for clones that have expanded.

TRBD1	few	TRBJ2-1	TRBV12-3/TRBV12-4	CASISGTASYNEQFF	TGTGCCAGCATCTCAGGGACAGCCTCCTACAATGAGCAGTTCTTC
-	many	TRBJ2-7	TRBV28	CASSFLSLEQYF	TGTGCCAGCAGTTTTCTCTCTCTCGAGCAGTACTTC
-	many	TRBJ2-7	TRBV28	CASKGTSRGQYF	TGTGCCAGCAAAGGGACGTCGAGGGGGCAGTACTTC
TRBD1	many	TRBJ2-7	TRBV28	CASSTSPGQGAYEQYF	TGTGCCAGCAGTACATCCCCCGGACAGGGGGCCTACGAGCAGTACTTC
-	once	TRBJ2-6	TRBV4-3	CASSQGVGANVLTF	TGCGCCAGCAGCCAAGGGGTTGGGGCCAACGTCCTGACTTTC
-	-	TRBJ2-6	TRBV5-1	CASRGAQGANVLTF	TGCGCCAGCAGGGGGGCGCAGGGGGCCAACGTCCTGACTTTC
-	many	TRBJ2-1	TRBV4-3	CASSQGHEQFF	TGCGCCAGCAGCCAAGGCCATGAGCAGTTCTTC
-	many	TRBJ2-7	TRBV5-6	CASSLLAPYEQYF	TGTGCCAGCAGCCTCCTAGCACCCTACGAGCAGTACTTC
TRBD1	many	TRBJ1-1	TRBV7-6	CASQRGWAGGEAFF	TGTGCCAGCCAGCGTGGGTGGGCAGGGGGTGAAGCTTTCTTT
-	few	TRBJ1-5	TRBV7-8	CASSLARARSFVNQPQHF	TGTGCCAGCAGCTTAGCGCGGGCCCGCAGCTTTGTCAATCAGCCCCAGCATTTT
-	-	TRBJ2-3	TRBV24-1	CATSGLPRDTQYF	TGTGCCACCAGTGGCCTCCCGAGGGATACGCAGTATTTT